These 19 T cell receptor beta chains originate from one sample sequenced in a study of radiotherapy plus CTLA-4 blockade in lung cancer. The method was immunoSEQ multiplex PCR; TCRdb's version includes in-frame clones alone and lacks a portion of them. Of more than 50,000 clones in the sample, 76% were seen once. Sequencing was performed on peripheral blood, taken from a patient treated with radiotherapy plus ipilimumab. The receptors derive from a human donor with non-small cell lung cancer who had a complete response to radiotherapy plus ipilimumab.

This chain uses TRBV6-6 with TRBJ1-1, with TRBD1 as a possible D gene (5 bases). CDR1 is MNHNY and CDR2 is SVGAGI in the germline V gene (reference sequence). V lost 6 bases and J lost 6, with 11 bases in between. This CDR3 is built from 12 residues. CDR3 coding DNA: TGTGCCAGCAGCTTGGGGGGTCCTGAAGCTTTCTTT. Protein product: CASSLGGPEAFF.

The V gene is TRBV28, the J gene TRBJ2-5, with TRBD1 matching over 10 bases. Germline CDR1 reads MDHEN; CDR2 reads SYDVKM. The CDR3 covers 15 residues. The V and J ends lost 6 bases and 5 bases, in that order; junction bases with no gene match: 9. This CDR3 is CASRAGTGALETQYF. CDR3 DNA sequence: TGTGCCAGCAGGGCCGGGACAGGGGCTTTGGAGACCCAGTACTTC. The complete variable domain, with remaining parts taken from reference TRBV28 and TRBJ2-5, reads DVKVTQSSRYLVKRTGEKVFLECVQDMDHENMFWYRQDPGLGLRLIYFSYDVKMKEKGDIPEGYSVSREKKERFSLILESASTNQTSMYLCASRAGTGALETQYFGPGTRLLVL.

DNA for the CDR3: TGTGCCAGCAGCATACAGGGGAGGAACACTGAAGCTTTCTTT. This translates into CASSIQGRNTEAFF. The chain joins TRBV11-2 to TRBJ1-1; 7 positions match TRBD1. V lost 5 bases to trimming and J lost 1 base; unmatched junction nucleotides: 4. This CDR3 spans 14 amino acids. Germline CDR1 SGHAT, CDR2 FQNNGV.

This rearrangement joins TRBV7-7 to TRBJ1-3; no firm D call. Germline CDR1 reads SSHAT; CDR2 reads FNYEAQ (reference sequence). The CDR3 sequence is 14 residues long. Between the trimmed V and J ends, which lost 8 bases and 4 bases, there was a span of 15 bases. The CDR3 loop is CASSPGVSGNTIYF. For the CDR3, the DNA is TGTGCCAGCTCCCCCGGGGTATCGGGAAACACCATATATTTT.

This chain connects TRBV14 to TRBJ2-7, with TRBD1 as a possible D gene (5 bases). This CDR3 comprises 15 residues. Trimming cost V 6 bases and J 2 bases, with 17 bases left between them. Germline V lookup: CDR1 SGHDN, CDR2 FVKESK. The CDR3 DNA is TGTGCCAGCAGTTTAGTCCAGGGCAGTACCTACGAGCAGTACTTC. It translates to CASSLVQGSTYEQYF.

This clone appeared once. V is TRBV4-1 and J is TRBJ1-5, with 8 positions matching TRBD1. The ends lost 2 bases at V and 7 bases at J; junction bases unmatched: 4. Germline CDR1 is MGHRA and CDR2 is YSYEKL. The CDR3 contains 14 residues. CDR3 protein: CASSQWAGGQPQHF. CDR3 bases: TGCGCCAGCAGCCAATGGGCAGGGGGCCAGCCCCAGCATTTT.

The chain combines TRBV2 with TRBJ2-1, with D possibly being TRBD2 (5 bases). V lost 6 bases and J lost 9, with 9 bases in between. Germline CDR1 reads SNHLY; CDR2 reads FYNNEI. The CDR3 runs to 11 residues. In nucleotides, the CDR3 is TGTGCCAGCAGGGGAGACATTGAGCAGTTCTTC. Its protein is CASRGDIEQFF.

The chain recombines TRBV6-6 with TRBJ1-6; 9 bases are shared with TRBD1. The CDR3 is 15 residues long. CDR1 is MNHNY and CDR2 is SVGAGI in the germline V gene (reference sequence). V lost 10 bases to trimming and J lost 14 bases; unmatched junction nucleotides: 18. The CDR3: CATGVSGTGSSALHF. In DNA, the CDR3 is TGTGCCACAGGGGTCAGCGGGACAGGGTCTTCGGCCCTCCACTTT.

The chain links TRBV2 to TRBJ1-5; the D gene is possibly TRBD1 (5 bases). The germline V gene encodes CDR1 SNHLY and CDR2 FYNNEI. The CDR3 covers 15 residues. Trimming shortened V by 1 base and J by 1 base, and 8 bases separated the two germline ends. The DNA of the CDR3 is TGTGCCAGCAGTGAAGACAGGTTGAGCAATCAGCCCCAGCATTTT. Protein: CASSEDRLSNQPQHF.

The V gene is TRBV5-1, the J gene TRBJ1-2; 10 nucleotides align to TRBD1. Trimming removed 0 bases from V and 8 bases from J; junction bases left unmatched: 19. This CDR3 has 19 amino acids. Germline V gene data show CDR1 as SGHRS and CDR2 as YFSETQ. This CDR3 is CASSLARTGGSPGVWGYTF. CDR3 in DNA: TGCGCCAGCAGCTTGGCCCGGACAGGGGGTTCCCCTGGGGTCTGGGGCTACACCTTC.

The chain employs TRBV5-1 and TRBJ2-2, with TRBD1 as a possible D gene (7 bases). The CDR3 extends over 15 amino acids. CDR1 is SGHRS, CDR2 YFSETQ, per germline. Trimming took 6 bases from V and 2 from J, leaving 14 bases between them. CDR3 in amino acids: CASTWGDSNTGELFF. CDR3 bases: TGCGCCAGCACCTGGGGGGACAGCAACACCGGGGAGCTGTTTTTT.

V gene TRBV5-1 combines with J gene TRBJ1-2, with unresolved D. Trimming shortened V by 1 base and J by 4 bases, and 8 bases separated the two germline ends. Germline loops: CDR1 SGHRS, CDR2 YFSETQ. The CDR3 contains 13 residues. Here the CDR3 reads CASSLSQSYGYTF. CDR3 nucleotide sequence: TGCGCCAGCAGCTTGTCGCAGTCCTATGGCTACACCTTC.

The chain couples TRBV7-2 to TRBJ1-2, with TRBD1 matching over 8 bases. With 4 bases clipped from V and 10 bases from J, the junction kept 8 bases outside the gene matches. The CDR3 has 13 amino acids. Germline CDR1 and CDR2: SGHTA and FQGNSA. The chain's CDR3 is CASSSGGTGFYTF. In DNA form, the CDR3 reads TGTGCCAGCAGCTCGGGCGGGACAGGCTTCTACACCTTC.

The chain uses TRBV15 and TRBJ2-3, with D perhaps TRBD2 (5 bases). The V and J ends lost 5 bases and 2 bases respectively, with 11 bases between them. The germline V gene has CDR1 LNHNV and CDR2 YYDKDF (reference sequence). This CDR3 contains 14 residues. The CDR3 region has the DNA TGTGCCACCAGCCCGCGGGTATCCACAGATACGCAGTATTTT. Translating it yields CATSPRVSTDTQYF.

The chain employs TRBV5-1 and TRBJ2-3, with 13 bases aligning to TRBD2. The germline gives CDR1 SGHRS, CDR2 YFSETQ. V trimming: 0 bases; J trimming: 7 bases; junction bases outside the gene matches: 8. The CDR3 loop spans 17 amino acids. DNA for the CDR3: TGCGCCAGCAGCTTGGCCGGGACTAGCGGGACGATAAATACGCAGTATTTT. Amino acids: CASSLAGTSGTINTQYF.

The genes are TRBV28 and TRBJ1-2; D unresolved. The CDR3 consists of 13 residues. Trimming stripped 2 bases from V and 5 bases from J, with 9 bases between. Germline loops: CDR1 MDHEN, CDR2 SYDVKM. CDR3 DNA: TGTGCCAGCAGTTTAGGGCAGTTTTATGGCTACACCTTC. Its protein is CASSLGQFYGYTF.

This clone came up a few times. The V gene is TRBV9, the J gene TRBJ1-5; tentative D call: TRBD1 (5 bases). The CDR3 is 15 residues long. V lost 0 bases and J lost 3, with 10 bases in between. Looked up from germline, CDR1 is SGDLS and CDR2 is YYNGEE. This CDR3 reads CASSVASGFNQPQHF. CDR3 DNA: TGTGCCAGCAGCGTAGCATCAGGGTTCAATCAGCCCCAGCATTTT.

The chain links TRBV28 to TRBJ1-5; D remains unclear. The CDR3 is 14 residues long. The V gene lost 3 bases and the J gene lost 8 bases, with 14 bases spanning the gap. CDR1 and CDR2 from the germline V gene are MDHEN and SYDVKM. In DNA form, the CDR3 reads TGTGCCAGCAGTTTCACCGCTGGGAGAAAGCCCCAGCATTTT. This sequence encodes CASSFTAGRKPQHF.

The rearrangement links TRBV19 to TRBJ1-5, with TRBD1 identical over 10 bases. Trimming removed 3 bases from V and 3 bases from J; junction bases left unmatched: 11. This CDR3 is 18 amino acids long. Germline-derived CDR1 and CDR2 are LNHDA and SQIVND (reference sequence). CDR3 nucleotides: TGTGCCAGTAGTATTGGGACAGGGGCCCTCCCCCCCAATCAGCCCCAGCATTTT. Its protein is CASSIGTGALPPNQPQHF.